Shown below are 14 T cell receptor beta chains from a single sample sequenced in a study of response to subunit inactivated influenza vaccine. TCRdb re-analysed the RT-PCR reads in MiXCR, keeping a single row per CDR3 protein. In the table there are approximately 500,000 distinct CDR3 sequences, 10% to 15% of which are singletons. The sample was PBMCs from blood, taken more than 35 days after vaccination. Receptors originate from a man in his forties or fifties who received an inactivated influenza vaccine.

This chain uses TRBV6-1 with TRBJ2-7; the D is unclear. CDR1 and CDR2 from the germline V gene are MNHNS and SASEGT. V shed 7 bases and J shed 4 bases, with 23 bases lying between them. The CDR3 covers 16 residues. The DNA of the CDR3 is TGTGCCAGCACCGCGACCTCGCTTACCCCTTTGTACGAGCAGTACTTC. Translated: CASTATSLTPLYEQYF.

This sequence joins TRBV11-2 and TRBJ2-7; no definite D call. Trimming took off 0 bases at V and 6 bases at J, with 6 bases between the two ends. Germline values: CDR1 SGHAT, CDR2 FQNNGV. CDR3 size: 12 residues. DNA of the CDR3: TGTGCCAGCAGCTTAGACCCCCGCGAGCAGTACTTC. Translating it yields CASSLDPREQYF. The full variable domain, completed using reference TRBV11-2 and TRBJ2-7, is EAGVAQSPRYKIIEKRQSVAFWCNPISGHATLYWYQQILGQGPKLLIQFQNNGVVDDSQLPKDRFSAERLKGVDSTLKIQPAKLEDSAVYLCASSLDPREQYFGPGTRLTVT.

This clonotype was recorded a few times. The V call is TRBV10-3, the J call TRBJ2-1; 7 nucleotides line up with TRBD2. CDR3 length equals 13 residues. From germline, CDR1 is ENHRY and CDR2 SYGVKD. Trimming took 5 bases from V and 7 from J; bases not matched to a gene: 5. The CDR3 loop is CAISPSSGNEQFF. CDR3 bases: TGTGCCATCAGTCCGTCTAGCGGTAATGAGCAGTTCTTC.

This clonotype was recorded many times. The chain couples TRBV7-9 to TRBJ2-7; D may be TRBD1 (6 bases). There are 14 residues in the CDR3. Germline lookup yields CDR1 SEHNR and CDR2 FQNEAQ (reference sequence). Trimming pared 5 bases from V and 2 bases from J, leaving 13 bases between. CDR3 DNA sequence: TGTGCCAGCAGCCCGACGTCAGGGGCCTACGAGCAGTACTTC. Protein product: CASSPTSGAYEQYF.

The chain carries TRBV6-2 or TRBV6-3 and TRBJ2-4; D may be TRBD2 (5 bases). This CDR3 is 17 amino acids long. Germline CDR1 is MNHEY and CDR2 is SVGEGT. The V gene lost 3 bases and the J gene lost 6 bases, with 21 bases spanning the gap. CDR3 protein: CASSYTRAARFGNIQYF. CDR3 sequence (DNA): TGTGCCAGCAGTTATACGCGGGCAGCCCGCTTCGGAAACATTCAGTACTTC.

The chain uses TRBV2 and TRBJ2-2, with D possibly TRBD1 on 5 matching bases. Trimming shortened V by 4 bases and J by 4 bases, and 13 bases separated the two germline ends. The CDR3 covers 15 residues. Germline CDR1 is SNHLY and CDR2 is FYNNEI. The CDR3 DNA follows: TGTGCCAGCAGTGCAGGGTGGGGTTCCACCGGGGAGCTGTTTTTT. It codes for CASSAGWGSTGELFF.

This clonotype showed up many times. The CDR3 is CASSLEGLGTDTQYF. DNA of the CDR3: TGCGCCAGCAGCTTGGAGGGCCTTGGAACAGATACGCAGTATTTT. V gene TRBV5-1 combines with J gene TRBJ2-3; unclear D gene. Germline assignment: CDR1 SGHRS and CDR2 YFSETQ. With 0 bases removed from V and 3 bases from J, the gap between germline ends came to 11 bases. The CDR3 consists of 15 residues.

This clonotype has only a few counts. This CDR3 reads CASSQAGTISYNEQFF. CDR3 DNA: TGCGCCAGCAGCCAAGCCGGGACCATCTCCTACAATGAGCAGTTCTTC. This chain joins TRBV4-3 and TRBJ2-1; D possibly matches TRBD1 or TRBD2 (5 bases each). The CDR3 is 16 residues long. The ends were cut back, 1 base at V and 0 bases at J, with 10 bases in the middle. CDR1 is LGHNA, CDR2 YSLEER, per germline.

There are a few counts of this clonotype. CDR3 nucleotide sequence: TGTGCCAGCAGCGTGAAGGCGGGGGAGCTGTTTTTT. Translated: CASSVKAGELFF. The gene calls are TRBV9 and TRBJ2-2; D ambiguous. CDR1 and CDR2 from the germline V gene are SGDLS and YYNGEE. This CDR3 comprises 12 residues. V was shortened by 2 bases and J by 8 bases, with 7 bases between the two germline ends.

V and J are TRBV28 and TRBJ2-1; 9 bases match TRBD2. V trimming: 5 bases; J trimming: 4 bases; junction bases outside the gene matches: 9. This CDR3 is built from 16 residues. Germline CDR1 MDHEN, CDR2 SYDVKM. The CDR3 region is CASSTVAGGPYNEQFF. Here the CDR3 DNA reads TGTGCCAGCAGTACCGTGGCGGGAGGGCCTTACAATGAGCAGTTCTTC.

This chain links TRBV28 with TRBJ2-1; 7 nucleotides match TRBD2. The germline CDR1 and CDR2 sequences are MDHEN and SYDVKM. The CDR3 has 16 residues. J gave up 7 bases and V 0 bases, and 9 bases lay outside the gene matches. CDR3 protein: CASSLWMIAGQNEQFF. In nucleotides, the CDR3 is TGTGCCAGCAGTTTATGGATGATAGCGGGTCAGAATGAGCAGTTCTTC.

This clonotype was observed many times. The chain couples TRBV29-1 to TRBJ2-1; the D gene is possibly TRBD1 (5 bases). V was trimmed by 1 base and J by 11 bases, leaving 12 bases between them. The germline V gene encodes CDR1 SQVTM and CDR2 ANQGSEA. CDR3 size: 12 residues. DNA of the CDR3: TGCAGCGTTGAAGGAGAAGGGGCGAAGCAGTTCTTC. Residues: CSVEGEGAKQFF.

This clonotype was seen only a few times. The V call is TRBV7-9, the J call TRBJ2-3; tentative D call: TRBD1 (5 bases). Trimming shortened V by 3 bases and J by 3 bases, and 10 bases separated the two germline ends. The germline CDR1 and CDR2 sequences are SEHNR and FQNEAQ (reference sequence). The CDR3 has 14 residues. The CDR3 region has the DNA TGTGCCAGCAGCTTGTCAAAGGGGACAGATACGCAGTATTTT. It yields the protein CASSLSKGTDTQYF.

This clonotype appeared a few times. The rearrangement links TRBV25-1 to TRBJ2-6; D is perhaps TRBD1 (5 bases). The length of the CDR3 is 16 residues. Trimming cost V 0 bases and J 2 bases, with 8 bases left between them. CDR1 and CDR2 (germline): MGHDK, SYGVNS. Here the CDR3 reads CASSEYGRAGANVLTF. The CDR3 nucleotides read TGTGCCAGCAGTGAATATGGCAGGGCTGGGGCCAACGTCCTGACTTTC. Drawing the rest from reference TRBV25-1 and TRBJ2-6, the complete variable domain is EADIYQTPRYLVIGTGKKITLECSQTMGHDKMYWYQQDPGMELHLIHYSYGVNSTEKGDLSSESTVSRIRTEHFPLTLESARPSHTSQYLCASSEYGRAGANVLTFGAGSRLTVL.